This T cell receptor (beta chain) derives from a study of T cell changes during pregnancy in multiple sclerosis. The table came from immunoSEQ multiplex PCR; TCRdb's copy has only in-frame clones and leaves some out. The data hold 45,000 to 55,000 clones, with roughly 85% observed a single time. The CDR3 extends over 13 amino acids. The germline gives CDR1 GTSNPN, CDR2 SVGIG (reference sequence). V dropped 5 bases and J dropped 3 bases, with 13 bases sitting between them. This clone is medium-sized in the sample. This chain links TRBV30 with TRBJ2-5; weak D call: TRBD2 (6 bases). Sequencing used CD4+ T cells from peripheral blood mononuclear cells, obtained in the second trimester of pregnancy. This TCR was recovered from a female donor with multiple sclerosis, enrolled in a pregnancy study. CDR3 region: CAWGRDFEETQYF. The CDR3, as DNA: TGTGCCTGGGGACGGGACTTCGAAGAGACCCAGTACTTC.